The rows below give T cell receptor beta chains drawn from one sample of a study of OX40 agonist ivuxolimab in advanced cancers. The method was immunoSEQ multiplex PCR; TCRdb's version includes in-frame clones alone and lacks a portion of them. Of 63,000 or so clones in the sample, around 88% are singletons; the top ten hold roughly 2.4%. The specimen was CD4+ or CD8+ T cells sorted from blood, collected in a trial of the OX40 agonist ivuxolimab. These receptor sequences come from an adult with an advanced solid tumor such as melanoma, head and neck, liver or kidney cancer. The CDR3 runs from the conserved cysteine through the conserved F or W. D genes are given only for firm matches. Some rows mark clone size as missing; the rest say once, few, many or name a class of expanded clone.

>TRBJ2-7|TRBD2|15|-|TRBV5-1
CASSLVGGGPYEQYF
TGCGCCAGCAGCTTGGTCGGGGGAGGGCCCTACGAGCAGTACTTC
>TRBJ2-1|TRBD2|15|-|TRBV9
CASSVKVAGGGEQFF
TGTGCCAGCAGCGTGAAGGTTGCGGGAGGCGGTGAGCAGTTCTTC
>TRBJ2-2|TRBD2|19|-|TRBV4-1
CASSPSRTSGILSTGELFF
TGCGCCAGCAGCCCCTCAAGAACTAGCGGGATATTGAGTACCGGGGAGCTGTTTTTT
>TRBJ2-2|-|13|-|TRBV19
CASNTANTGELFF
TGTGCCAGTAACACTGCGAACACCGGGGAGCTGTTTTTT
>TRBJ2-3|-|12|-|TRBV29-1
CSATLEGDTQYF
TGCAGCGCCACACTCGAGGGTGATACGCAGTATTTT
>TRBJ2-3|TRBD2|15|-|TRBV4-3
CASSQLAGQADTQYF
TGCGCCAGCAGCCAGCTAGCGGGGCAAGCAGATACGCAGTATTTT
>TRBJ2-5|-|15|-|TRBV2
CASSIRGGVEETQYF
TGTGCCAGCAGTATACGTGGGGGAGTGGAAGAGACCCAGTACTTC
>TRBJ2-3|TRBD2|14|few|TRBV7-9
CASSLGLAVDTQYF
TGTGCCAGCAGCTTGGGACTAGCGGTTGATACGCAGTATTTT
>TRBJ2-7|TRBD1|12|-|TRBV29-1
CSVEGTGEEQYF
TGCAGCGTTGAAGGGACAGGGGAGGAGCAGTACTTC
>TRBJ1-5|-|11|once|TRBV28
CASSVAEPQHF
TGTGCCAGCAGTGTCGCGGAGCCCCAGCATTTT
>TRBJ1-2|TRBD1|15|-|TRBV28
CASSGTGAPNYGYTF
TGTGCCAGCAGTGGAACAGGGGCTCCTAACTATGGCTACACCTTC
>TRBJ1-1|-|13|-|TRBV7-3
CASSPTPDTEAFF
TGTGCCAGCAGCCCGACACCGGACACTGAAGCTTTCTTT
>TRBJ2-7|-|14|-|TRBV6-6
CASSWTRSSYEQYF
TGTGCCAGCAGTTGGACAAGGAGCTCCTACGAGCAGTACTTC
>TRBJ2-2|TRBD1|15|-|TRBV30
CAWRIRDRGTGELFF
TGTGCCTGGAGAATCCGGGACAGGGGCACCGGGGAGCTGTTTTTT
>TRBJ1-2|-|14|-|TRBV6-1
CASSEGRGTYGYTF
TGTGCCAGCAGTGAGGGAAGGGGAACCTATGGCTACACCTTC
>TRBJ1-1|-|14|once|TRBV6-5
CASSPRPLNTEAFF
TGTGCCAGCAGCCCCCGGCCTTTGAACACTGAAGCTTTCTTT
>TRBJ2-7|TRBD2|17|-|TRBV19
CASSPTPTSGVSYEQYF
TGTGCCAGTAGTCCTACCCCGACTAGCGGGGTTTCCTACGAGCAGTACTTC
>TRBJ1-2|TRBD1|15|-|TRBV29-1
CSVEDPRDRGKGYTF
TGCAGCGTTGAAGACCCCCGGGACAGGGGAAAAGGCTACACCTTC
>TRBJ2-3|-|15|-|TRBV23-1
CASVGRGACTDTQYF
TGCGCCAGCGTGGGGAGGGGGGCCTGCACAGATACGCAGTATTTT
>TRBJ2-5|TRBD1|15|-|TRBV18
CASSLYGQGPETQYF
TGTGCCAGCTCCCTCTACGGACAGGGACCAGAGACCCAGTACTTC
>TRBJ1-1|-|15|-|TRBV2
CASSGLWQANTEAFF
TGTGCCAGCAGTGGGTTGTGGCAGGCCAACACTGAAGCTTTCTTT
>TRBJ2-1|-|13|few|TRBV2
CASRRDHYNEQFF
TGTGCCAGCAGACGGGATCACTACAATGAGCAGTTCTTC
>TRBJ2-5|-|14|-|TRBV5-1
CASSFGDIQETQYF
TGCGCCAGCAGCTTTGGAGACATCCAAGAGACCCAGTACTTC
>TRBJ2-1|-|14|once|TRBV18
CASSPPGPRDEQFF
TGTGCCAGCTCACCTCCGGGACCCAGGGATGAGCAGTTCTTC
>TRBJ2-2|TRBD1|16|few|TRBV7-3
CASSSGGQGTTGELFF
TGTGCCAGCAGCTCTGGGGGACAGGGTACGACCGGGGAGCTGTTTTTT
>TRBJ1-2|-|15|-|TRBV5-6
CASSPSGRSYYGYTF
TGTGCCAGCAGCCCCAGCGGGAGGTCCTACTATGGCTACACCTTC
>TRBJ2-5|TRBD1|19|-|TRBV5-1
CASSPSRDRAIRIQETQYF
TGCGCCAGCAGCCCATCCCGGGACAGGGCTATACGAATACAAGAGACCCAGTACTTC
>TRBJ1-4|-|12|-|TRBV10-3
CAISESGGKVFF
TGTGCCATCAGTGAGTCAGGGGGTAAGGTGTTTTTT
>TRBJ1-1|-|12|-|TRBV7-2
CASSLVSGEAFF
TGTGCCAGCAGCTTAGTTTCAGGGGAGGCTTTCTTT
>TRBJ1-1|-|13|-|TRBV7-2
CASSLELRIEAFF
TGTGCCAGCAGCTTAGAATTAAGGATTGAAGCTTTCTTT
>TRBJ2-7|TRBD2|14|-|TRBV5-4
CASSERGLAPQQYF
TGTGCCAGCAGCGAGCGGGGACTAGCGCCTCAGCAGTACTTC
>TRBJ1-4|-|12|-|TRBV5-1
CASSLQGEKLFF
TGCGCCAGCAGCTTGCAGGGTGAAAAACTGTTTTTT
>TRBJ2-7|TRBD2|15|once|TRBV2
CASRSGLAGGYEQYF
TGTGCCAGCAGGTCGGGACTAGCGGGGGGGTACGAGCAGTACTTC
>TRBJ2-6|-|17|-|TRBV7-2
CASSLDTESSGANVLTF
TGTGCCAGCAGCTTAGACACGGAGAGCTCTGGGGCCAACGTCCTGACTTTC
>TRBJ1-3|TRBD1|13|-|TRBV10-3
CATRTGVGNTIYF
TGTGCCACTCGTACAGGGGTAGGAAACACCATATATTTT
>TRBJ2-1|TRBD2|16|-|TRBV5-1
CASSFKGTSGIDEQFF
TGCGCCAGCAGCTTCAAAGGGACTAGCGGGATTGATGAGCAGTTCTTC
>TRBJ1-5|-|12|-|TRBV14
CASSQGAGAQHF
TGTGCCAGCAGCCAAGGAGCCGGGGCCCAGCATTTT
>TRBJ1-1|TRBD1|16|-|TRBV5-4
CASSRDFGQGGTEAFF
TGTGCCAGCAGCCGAGATTTTGGACAGGGGGGCACTGAAGCTTTCTTT
>TRBJ2-3|TRBD2|17|-|TRBV18
CASSPRSGNGGTDTQYF
TGTGCCAGCTCACCAAGGAGCGGGAATGGGGGAACAGATACGCAGTATTTT
>TRBJ2-3|-|13|-|TRBV10-3
CAINRQVSDTQYF
TGTGCCATCAATCGGCAAGTTTCAGATACGCAGTATTTT
>TRBJ2-5|-|14|-|TRBV6-1
CASSESRGQETQYF
TGTGCCAGCAGTGAATCCAGGGGCCAAGAGACCCAGTACTTC
>TRBJ1-2|TRBD1|15|-|TRBV6-1
CASRAGTATNYGYTF
TGTGCCAGCAGAGCCGGGACAGCTACTAACTATGGCTACACCTTC
>TRBJ1-5|-|14|-|TRBV6-6
CASSYSDGGQPQHF
TGTGCCAGCAGTTACTCGGACGGGGGGCAGCCCCAGCATTTT
>TRBJ1-4|TRBD1|15|-|TRBV9
CASSVGTGVNEKLFF
TGTGCCAGCAGCGTGGGGACAGGGGTTAATGAAAAACTGTTTTTT
>TRBJ2-3|-|16|once|TRBV9
CASSVPRDPSTDTQYF
TGTGCCAGCAGCGTCCCCAGGGATCCTAGCACAGATACGCAGTATTTT
>TRBJ2-3|-|15|-|TRBV5-1
CASSPADTSTDTQYF
TGCGCCAGCAGCCCAGCGGATACTAGCACAGATACGCAGTATTTT
>TRBJ1-1|-|15|-|TRBV30
CAWSVPRVSNTEAFF
TGTGCCTGGAGTGTACCCAGGGTTTCGAACACTGAAGCTTTCTTT
>TRBJ2-5|-|13|-|TRBV4-3
CASSQVQGETQYF
TGCGCCAGCAGCCAAGTCCAGGGGGAGACCCAGTACTTC
>TRBJ2-1|TRBD2|14|-|TRBV6-5
CASSRLAGDNEQFF
TGTGCCAGCAGTCGACTAGCGGGAGACAATGAGCAGTTCTTC
>TRBJ2-1|TRBD2|15|-|TRBV5-1
CASSLDPGGTNEQFF
TGCGCCAGCAGCTTGGATCCGGGGGGGACTAATGAGCAGTTCTTC
>TRBJ1-1|-|16|once|TRBV27
CASSLSWGSKNTEAFF
TGTGCCAGCAGTTTATCGTGGGGGTCTAAGAACACTGAAGCTTTCTTT
>TRBJ1-3|TRBD1|16|-|TRBV5-1
CASSSRTGDTGNTIYF
TGCGCCAGCAGCTCCCGGACAGGGGATACTGGAAACACCATATATTTT
>TRBJ1-2|TRBD1|15|-|TRBV28
CASSARDRENYGYTF
TGTGCCAGCAGTGCCCGGGACAGGGAGAACTATGGCTACACCTTC